This T cell receptor (beta chain) was found in a study of blood T cell repertoires in COVID-19. Whole-study context: The origin of the acute and convalescent COVID-19 samples was the United States, Italy and Spain. T cells, B-cell-depleted T cells, or PBMCs provided the cDNA or gDNA that served as material.

The Seattle patients, enrolled during active infection, were followed longitudinally. Study processing details: Estimation of nucleated cell counts was performed using reference gene primer amplification. The data were produced by immunoSEQ multiplex PCR, yet TCRdb's version contains in-frame clones alone and is incomplete. D and trimming were read from the DNA, whereas the V and J calls and clone size are those reported in that table. The data show some 150,000 clones, 80% to 90% seen once. The CDR3 runs 16 residues. Germline V lookup: CDR1 MNHEY, CDR2 SMNVEV (reference sequence). Deletions cut 5 bases from V and 4 bases from J, with 15 bases between.

What was sequenced was peripheral blood. This chain uses TRBV27 with TRBJ1-6; tentative D call: TRBD1 (5 bases). This receptor was taken from a woman in her fifties or sixties with COVID-19, enrolled during active disease. CDR3 in DNA: TGTGCCAGCAGTCCTCAAGGGGCCCAATATAATTCACCCCTCCACTTT. It specifies CASSPQGAQYNSPLHF.